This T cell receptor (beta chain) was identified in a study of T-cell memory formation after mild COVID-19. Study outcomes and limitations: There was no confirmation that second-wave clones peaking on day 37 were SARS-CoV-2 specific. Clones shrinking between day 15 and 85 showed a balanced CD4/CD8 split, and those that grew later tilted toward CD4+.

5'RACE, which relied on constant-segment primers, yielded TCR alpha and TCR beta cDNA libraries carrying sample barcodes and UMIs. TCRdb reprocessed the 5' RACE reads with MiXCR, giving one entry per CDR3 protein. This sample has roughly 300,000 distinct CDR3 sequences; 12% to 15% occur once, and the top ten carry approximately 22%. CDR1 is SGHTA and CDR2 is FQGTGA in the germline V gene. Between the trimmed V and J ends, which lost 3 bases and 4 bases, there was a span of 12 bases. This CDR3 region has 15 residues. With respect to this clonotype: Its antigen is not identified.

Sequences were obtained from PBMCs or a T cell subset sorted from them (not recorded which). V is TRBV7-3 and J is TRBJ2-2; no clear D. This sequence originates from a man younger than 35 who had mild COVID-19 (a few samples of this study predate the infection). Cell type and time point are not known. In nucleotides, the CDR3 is TGTGCCAGCAGCTTTCTGCCTTCGGGCACCGGGGAGCTGTTTTTT. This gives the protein CASSFLPSGTGELFF.